This T cell receptor beta chain was retrieved from a study of CD4 T cells in lung cancer (dated by TCRdb to the late 2010s). Regarding the study in general: The study screened blood T cells of NSCLC patients for responses to candidate mutation-encoded neoepitopes and isolated neoantigen-specific CD4+ T-cell clones and TCRs. Tumor and non-adjacent lung tissue came from a handful of patients undergoing curative-intent resections for stage I-III non-small cell lung cancer. The patients who underwent resection had lung adenocarcinoma or squamous cell carcinoma, were aged 60 to 69 when blood was donated, and were mostly former smokers. Before blood donation, patients had received treatments including platinum chemotherapy, and some received nivolumab or pembrolizumab. The frequency of neoantigen-specific clonotypes in tumor resections, non-adjacent lung and cultured T-cell products was followed using TCRB deep sequencing.

Receptors were amplified or captured by the immunoSEQ multiplex PCR assay. DNA was isolated with Qiagen DNeasy or QIAamp micro DNA kits and TCRB sequenced with the Adaptive Biotechnology human TCRB sequencing kit. TCRB libraries were sequenced on an Illumina MiSeq. In the source study's methods: TCRB sequence data were analyzed using the kit provider's software, and tumor enrichment of clonotype templates was assessed with Fisher's exact test. The source is immuneACCESS, and TCRdb retained only in-frame sequences with V and J called. Part of the clones is not carried over; for the studies checked, unresolved V genes explain less than half of this, and the remainder is unexplained. V and J calls and clone size are given by that table; D and trimming were obtained from the DNA. Recorded for this sample are approximately 9,300 clones; over 60% of them occurred a single time. Of the sample, approximately 15% falls within the top ten clones.

V is clipped by 6 bases and J by 8 bases, and the sequence between their germline boundaries is 11 bases long. Taken from the germline V gene (reference sequence), the CDR1 and CDR2 loops are DFQATT and SNEGSKA. Taken from cysteine to phenylalanine, the CDR3 has 11 residues. Only the CDR3 portion is preserved as DNA: 33 bases, with reading frame beginning at the first base. Non-adjacent lung tissue was taken as far as possible from the malignant lesion, at least 3 cm away, from the same resection. Notes on this clone: Its antigen has not been determined. No much larger clone is present one base from it, and per-base qualities are unavailable.

Beyond this particular receptor, the publication reports: Some blood-derived responses might be explained by in vitro priming of naive T cells or cross-reactivity rather than by memory responses to the cancer.

The chain uses TRBV20-1 and TRBJ2-1, with the D gene not confidently named. The sample taken for sequencing was normal lung tissue taken away from the tumor. This clonotype was sampled from a man between 60 and 75 years old with non-small cell lung cancer. CDR3 sequence: CSAAPLDEQFF. In nucleotides, the sequence is TGCAGTGCCGCCCCTTTAGATGAGCAGTTCTTC.